The 19 T cell receptor beta chains in this list originate from one sample, sequenced in a study of T cell responses to AZD1222 COVID-19 vaccine. Data came from immunoSEQ multiplex PCR; TCRdb stores just in-frame clones and leaves some out. The table records approximately 200,000 clones, 90% to 95% of them present only once. Source: peripheral blood, taken on day 0 of AZD1222 vaccination. These receptors originate from an adult in good health.

The chain has TRBV12-3 or TRBV12-4 and TRBJ2-7; D is ambiguous. V was pared by 3 bases and J by 6 bases, with 12 bases between. The CDR3 has 13 residues. The CDR3 DNA follows: TGTGCCAGCAGTTTCGTTGGTTGGCGCGAGCAGTACTTC. This sequence encodes CASSFVGWREQYF.

The chain joins TRBV5-1 to TRBJ2-2, with no clear D. Deletions cut 3 bases from V and 6 bases from J, with 12 bases between. CDR3 length: 14 residues. The germline gives CDR1 SGHRS, CDR2 YFSETQ. CDR3 DNA: TGCGCCAGCAGCTCCCCGGGCATCCCCGGGGAGCTGTTTTTT. Translation gives CASSSPGIPGELFF.

The J gene is TRBJ2-3, the V gene TRBV28, with unresolved D. The germline V and J ends were trimmed by 6 bases and 4 bases, with 14 bases remaining between them. There are 14 residues in the CDR3. Germline CDR1 is MDHEN and CDR2 is SYDVKM. The chain's CDR3 is CASRRVTWSDTQYF. In DNA, the CDR3 is TGTGCCAGCAGAAGGGTAACCTGGTCAGATACGCAGTATTTT.

The chain recombines TRBV25-1 with TRBJ1-2; tentative D call: TRBD1 (5 bases). The CDR3 is 14 residues long. Per the germline V gene, CDR1 is MGHDK and CDR2 is SYGVNS. The V end was cut by 5 bases, the J end by 2 bases, with 12 bases between. CDR3 nucleotide sequence: TGTGCCAGCAGTTTGGCCGGGGGAAACTATGGCTACACCTTC. This codes for CASSLAGGNYGYTF.

V usage is TRBV6-2 or TRBV6-3 and J usage is TRBJ2-2; no clear D gene. This CDR3 contains 14 residues. Germline V gene data show CDR1 as MNHEY and CDR2 as SVGEGT. The V gene lost 2 bases and the J gene lost 1 base, with 5 bases spanning the gap. The CDR3 loop is CASSYRVNTGELFF. CDR3 bases: TGTGCCAGCAGTTACAGGGTGAACACCGGGGAGCTGTTTTTT.

The genes are TRBV27 and TRBJ2-1; 15 bases line up with TRBD2. Germline CDR1 reads MNHEY; CDR2 reads SMNVEV (reference sequence). The J segment lost 3 bases and the V segment lost 3 bases, leaving 6 bases of the junction unmatched. CDR3 length: 18 amino acids. The CDR3 bases are TGTGCCAGCAGTTTTCTGGGACTAGCGGGAGGCCTCTACAATGAGCAGTTCTTC. Amino acids: CASSFLGLAGGLYNEQFF.

In nucleotides, the CDR3 is TGTGCCAGCAGCTTTAGGGGTTATGGCTACACCTTC. Residues: CASSFRGYGYTF. The chain employs TRBV5-6 and TRBJ1-2; perhaps TRBD1 as D (5 bases). Trimming cost V 2 bases and J 5 bases, with 7 bases left between them. This CDR3 is 12 amino acids long. Germline V gene data show CDR1 as SGHDT and CDR2 as YYEEEE.

The chain joins TRBV4-1 to TRBJ1-2; D remains ambiguous. Trimming took off 0 bases at V and 3 bases at J, with 14 bases between the two ends. This CDR3 has 16 residues. Looked up from germline, CDR1 is MGHRA and CDR2 is YSYEKL. CDR3 nucleotide sequence: TGCGCCAGCAGCCAAGATGGGGAGCAGAGGGACTATGGCTACACCTTC. This sequence encodes CASSQDGEQRDYGYTF.

The chain uses TRBV2 and TRBJ2-7; 9 nucleotides agree with TRBD2. The CDR3 is made up of 14 amino acids. CDR1 and CDR2 (germline): SNHLY, FYNNEI. With 3 bases clipped from V and 6 bases from J, the junction kept 6 bases outside the gene matches. Written as DNA, the CDR3 is TGTGCCAGCAGTGACGGCTTAGCGGGAGCCGAGCAGTACTTC. Its translation is CASSDGLAGAEQYF.

The rearrangement uses TRBV29-1 and TRBJ2-5; 7 bases align to TRBD1. The CDR3 has 14 residues. CDR1 is SQVTM, CDR2 ANQGSEA, per germline. With 7 bases clipped from V and 2 bases from J, the junction kept 10 bases outside the gene matches. The CDR3 sequence: CSASRRDSQETQYF. In nucleotides, the CDR3 is TGCAGCGCTTCTCGTCGGGACAGTCAAGAGACCCAGTACTTC.

About this clone itself: This sample includes further DNA sequences coding for the same CDR3. The chain couples TRBV6-5 to TRBJ1-1; D uncertain. Germline assignment: CDR1 MNHEY and CDR2 SVGAGI. CDR3 length equals 13 residues. V dropped 0 bases and J dropped 1 base, with 3 bases sitting between them. CDR3 in DNA: TGTGCCAGCAGTTACTCAGAGAACACTGAAGCTTTCTTT. Translating it yields CASSYSENTEAFF.

The rearrangement uses TRBV10-2 and TRBJ1-5; D is uncertain. Germline V gene data show CDR1 as WSHSY and CDR2 as SAAADI. The CDR3 covers 15 residues. Deletions cut 7 bases from V and 0 bases from J, with 13 bases between. This CDR3 is CASKKNGDSNQPQHF. In DNA form, the CDR3 reads TGCGCCAGCAAGAAAAACGGGGATAGCAATCAGCCCCAGCATTTT.

The V and J genes are TRBV28 and TRBJ2-7; 13 nucleotides agree with TRBD2. The germline gives CDR1 MDHEN, CDR2 SYDVKM. The CDR3 length is 18 residues. V shed 5 bases and J 4 bases; nucleotides not matched to a gene: 14. The CDR3 loop reads CASSGIGPGLAGQYEQYF. CDR3 coding DNA: TGTGCCAGCAGTGGAATAGGACCGGGACTAGCGGGACAATACGAGCAGTACTTC.

This chain links TRBV5-6 with TRBJ2-5, with D possibly matching TRBD2 (6 bases). The length of the CDR3 is 15 residues. The ends were cut back, 4 bases at V and 4 bases at J, with 17 bases in the middle. Germline assignment: CDR1 SGHDT and CDR2 YYEEEE. The CDR3 is CASSLPLAGGETQYF. CDR3 in DNA: TGTGCCAGCAGCCTTCCACTAGCCGGTGGAGAGACCCAGTACTTC. Complete variable domain (other parts from reference TRBV5-6 and TRBJ2-5): DAGVTQSPTHLIKTRGQQVTLRCSPKSGHDTVSWYQQALGQGPQFIFQYYEEEERQRGNFPDRFSGHQFPNYSSELNVNALLLGDSALYLCASSLPLAGGETQYFGPGTRLLVL.

The chain uses TRBV13 and TRBJ1-2; D is unclear. CDR1 is PRHDT, CDR2 FYEKMQ, per germline (reference sequence). With 5 bases removed from V and 7 bases from J, the gap between germline ends came to 11 bases. CDR3 length: 12 amino acids. In DNA, the CDR3 is TGTGCCAGCAGCATCACACTCACTGGCTACACCTTC. Amino acids: CASSITLTGYTF. Drawing the rest from reference TRBV13 and TRBJ1-2, the complete variable domain is AAGVIQSPRHLIKEKRETATLKCYPIPRHDTVYWYQQGPGQDPQFLISFYEKMQSDKGSIPDRFSAQQFSDYHSELNMSSLELGDSALYFCASSITLTGYTFGSGTRLTVV.

The rearrangement uses TRBV28 and TRBJ2-5; tentative D call: TRBD2 (5 bases). V shed 2 bases and J shed 4 bases, with 11 bases lying between them. Germline-derived CDR1 and CDR2 are MDHEN and SYDVKM. The CDR3 covers 14 residues. CDR3 protein: CASSLATGRETQYF. The CDR3 nucleotides read TGTGCCAGCAGTTTAGCAACGGGAAGAGAGACCCAGTACTTC.

The gene calls are TRBV7-2 and TRBJ1-5; 7 positions match TRBD1. CDR3 length equals 15 residues. Unmatched junction bases numbered 6, after V lost 3 bases and J lost 4 bases. CDR1 and CDR2 (germline): SGHTA, FQGNSA. In nucleotides, the CDR3 is TGTGCCAGCAGCTTTATAGGGGGCCGTAATCAGCCCCAGCATTTT. It translates to CASSFIGGRNQPQHF.

The rearrangement uses TRBV11-3 and TRBJ2-6; D ambiguous. V lost 2 bases and J 0 bases, leaving 14 bases between the germline ends. The length of the CDR3 is 18 residues. Per the germline V gene, CDR1 is SGHNT and CDR2 is YENEEA. CDR3 nucleotides: TGTGCCAGCAGCTTATGTCCCGGCAGGCGCTCTGGGGCCAACGTCCTGACTTTC. Translating gives CASSLCPGRRSGANVLTF.

The chain combines TRBV10-2 with TRBJ2-1, with D unresolved. V was clipped by 1 base and J by 0 bases, with 4 bases between them. Germline lookup yields CDR1 WSHSY and CDR2 SAAADI. The CDR3 totals 14 residues. The CDR3 sequence is CASSELSSYNEQFF. CDR3 in DNA: TGCGCCAGCAGTGAGTTGAGCTCCTACAATGAGCAGTTCTTC.